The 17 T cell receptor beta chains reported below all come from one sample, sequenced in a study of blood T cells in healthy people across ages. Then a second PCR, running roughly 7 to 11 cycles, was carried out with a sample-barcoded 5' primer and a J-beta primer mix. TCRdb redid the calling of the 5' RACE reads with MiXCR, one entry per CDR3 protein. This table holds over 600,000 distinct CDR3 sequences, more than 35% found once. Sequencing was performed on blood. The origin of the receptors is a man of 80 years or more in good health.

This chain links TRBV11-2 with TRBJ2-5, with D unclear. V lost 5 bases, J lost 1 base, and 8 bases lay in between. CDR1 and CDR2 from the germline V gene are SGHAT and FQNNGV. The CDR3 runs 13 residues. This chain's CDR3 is CASSKQIQETQYF. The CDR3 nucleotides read TGTGCCAGCAGCAAACAGATCCAAGAGACCCAGTACTTC.

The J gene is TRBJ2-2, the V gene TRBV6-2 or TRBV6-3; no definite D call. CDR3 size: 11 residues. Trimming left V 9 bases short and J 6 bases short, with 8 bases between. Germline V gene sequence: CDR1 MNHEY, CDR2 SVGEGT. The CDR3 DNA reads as TGTGCCAGTCTAGACTCCGGGGAGCTGTTTTTT. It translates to CASLDSGELFF.

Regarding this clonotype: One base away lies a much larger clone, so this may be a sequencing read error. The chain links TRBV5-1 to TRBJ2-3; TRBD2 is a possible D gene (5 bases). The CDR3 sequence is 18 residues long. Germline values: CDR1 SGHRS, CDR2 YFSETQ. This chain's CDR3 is CVSSLEGRLARDTDTQYF. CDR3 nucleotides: TGCGTCAGCAGCTTGGAAGGGCGGTTAGCGCGTGACACAGATACGCAGTATTTT.

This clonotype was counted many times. CDR3 sequence (DNA): TGCAGCGTTGAAGGACTAGCGGGAGAATGGGATACGCAGTATTTT. Amino acids: CSVEGLAGEWDTQYF. The chain has TRBV29-1 and TRBJ2-3; 12 nucleotides line up with TRBD2. This CDR3 is built from 15 residues. Germline CDR1 SQVTM, CDR2 ANQGSEA. J was trimmed by 6 bases and V by 1 base; bases with no gene match: 5.

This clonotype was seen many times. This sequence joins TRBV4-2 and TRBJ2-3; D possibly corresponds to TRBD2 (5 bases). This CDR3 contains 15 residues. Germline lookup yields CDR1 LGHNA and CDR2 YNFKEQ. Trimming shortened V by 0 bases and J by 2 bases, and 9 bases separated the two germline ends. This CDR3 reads CASSQEKRTTDTQYF. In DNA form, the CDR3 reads TGTGCCAGCAGCCAAGAAAAGCGGACCACAGATACGCAGTATTTT.

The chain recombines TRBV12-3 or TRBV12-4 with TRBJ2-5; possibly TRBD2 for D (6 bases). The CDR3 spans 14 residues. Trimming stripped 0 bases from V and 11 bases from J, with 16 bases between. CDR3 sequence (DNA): TGTGCCAGCAGTTTAGCGCCACGGAGGGGTGAGCAGTACTTC. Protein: CASSLAPRRGEQYF.

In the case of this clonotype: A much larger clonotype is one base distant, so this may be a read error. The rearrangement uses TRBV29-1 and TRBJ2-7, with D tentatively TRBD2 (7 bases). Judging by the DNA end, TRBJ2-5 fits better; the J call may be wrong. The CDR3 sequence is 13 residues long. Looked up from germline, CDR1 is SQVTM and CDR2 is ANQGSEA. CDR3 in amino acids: CSGERGALETQYF. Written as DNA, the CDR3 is TGCAGCGGCGAACGGGGGGCACTGGAGACCCAGTACTTC.

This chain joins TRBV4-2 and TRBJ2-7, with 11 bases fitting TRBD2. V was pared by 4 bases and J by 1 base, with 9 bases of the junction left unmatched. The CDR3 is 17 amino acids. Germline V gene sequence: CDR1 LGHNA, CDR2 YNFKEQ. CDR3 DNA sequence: TGTGCCAGCAGCCCGAGTCATCTAGCGGGGGGTTCCTACGAGCAGTACTTC. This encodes CASSPSHLAGGSYEQYF.

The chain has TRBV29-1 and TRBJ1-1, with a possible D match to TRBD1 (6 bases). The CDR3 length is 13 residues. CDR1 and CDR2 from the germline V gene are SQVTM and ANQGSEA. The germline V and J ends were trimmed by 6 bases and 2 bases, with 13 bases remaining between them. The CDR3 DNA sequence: TGCAGCGTAAGACAGGCTATAAACACTGAAGCTTTCTTT. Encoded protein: CSVRQAINTEAFF. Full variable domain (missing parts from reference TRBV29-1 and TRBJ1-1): SAVISQKPSRDICQRGTSLTIQCQVDSQVTMMFWYRQQPGQSLTLIATANQGSEATYESGFVIDKFPISRPNLTFSTLTVSNMSPEDSSIYLCSVRQAINTEAFFGQGTRLTVV.

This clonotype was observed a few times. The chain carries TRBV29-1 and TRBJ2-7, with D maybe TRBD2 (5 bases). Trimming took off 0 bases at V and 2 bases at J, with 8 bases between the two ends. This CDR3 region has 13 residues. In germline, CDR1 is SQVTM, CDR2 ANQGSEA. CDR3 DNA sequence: TGCAGCGTTGAAGATCAGACTACCTACGAGCAGTACTTC. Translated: CSVEDQTTYEQYF.

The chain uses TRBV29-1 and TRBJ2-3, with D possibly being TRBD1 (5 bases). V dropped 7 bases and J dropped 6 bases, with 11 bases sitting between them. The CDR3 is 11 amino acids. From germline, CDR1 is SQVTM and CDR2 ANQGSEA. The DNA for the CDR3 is TGCAGCGGGGAAGGGGCTGATACGCAGTATTTT. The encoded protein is CSGEGADTQYF.

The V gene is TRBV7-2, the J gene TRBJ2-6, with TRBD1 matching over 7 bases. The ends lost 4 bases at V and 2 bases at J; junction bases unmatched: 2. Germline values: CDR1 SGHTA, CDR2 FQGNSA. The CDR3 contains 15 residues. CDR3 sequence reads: CASSCQGAGANVLTF. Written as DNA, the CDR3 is TGTGCCAGCAGCTGTCAGGGGGCTGGGGCCAACGTCCTGACTTTC.

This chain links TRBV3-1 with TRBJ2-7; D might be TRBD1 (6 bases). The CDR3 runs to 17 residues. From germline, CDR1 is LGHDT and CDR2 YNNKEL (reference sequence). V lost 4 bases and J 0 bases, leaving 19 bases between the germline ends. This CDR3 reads CASSRGGQGISSYEQYF. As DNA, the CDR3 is TGTGCCAGCAGCCGAGGGGGACAAGGGATTAGCTCCTACGAGCAGTACTTC.

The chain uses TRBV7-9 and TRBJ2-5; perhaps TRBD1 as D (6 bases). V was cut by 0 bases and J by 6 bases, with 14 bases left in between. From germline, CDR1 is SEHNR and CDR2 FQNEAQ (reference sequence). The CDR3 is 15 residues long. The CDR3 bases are TGTGCCAGCAGCTTAGCCCCGGACCAGGGGAAGACCCAGTACTTC. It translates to CASSLAPDQGKTQYF.

Here the CDR3 DNA reads TGTGCCGGGGGGGACCGTGAGTCAAATGAGCAGTTCTTC. This gives the protein CAGGDRESNEQFF. The rearrangement links TRBV7-9 to TRBJ2-1; 7 bases agree with TRBD2. Germline assignment: CDR1 SEHNR and CDR2 FQNEAQ (reference sequence). Trimming cost V 11 bases and J 7 bases; bases outside gene matches: 11. The CDR3 has 13 amino acids. Full variable domain (missing parts from reference TRBV7-9 and TRBJ2-1): DTGVSQNPRHKITKRGQNVTFRCDPISEHNRLYWYRQTLGQGPEFLTYFQNEAQLEKSRLLSDRFSAERPKGSFSTLEIQRTEQGDSAMYLCAGGDRESNEQFFGPGTRLTVL.

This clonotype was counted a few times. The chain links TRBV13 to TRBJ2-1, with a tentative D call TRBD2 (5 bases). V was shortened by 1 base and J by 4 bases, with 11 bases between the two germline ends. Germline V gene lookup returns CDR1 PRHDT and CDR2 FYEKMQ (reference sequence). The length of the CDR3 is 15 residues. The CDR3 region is CASSLVGEGYNEQFF. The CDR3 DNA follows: TGTGCCAGCAGCTTAGTTGGCGAGGGTTACAATGAGCAGTTCTTC.

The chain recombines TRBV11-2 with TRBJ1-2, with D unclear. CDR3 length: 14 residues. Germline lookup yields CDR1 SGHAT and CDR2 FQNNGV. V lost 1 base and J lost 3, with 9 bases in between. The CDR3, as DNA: TGTGCCAGCAGCTTAGCGGGCACCTACTATGGCTACACCTTC. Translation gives CASSLAGTYYGYTF.